This TCR beta chain derives from a study of blood T cell repertoires in COVID-19. Study context: The United States, Italy and Spain were the sources of the acute and convalescent COVID-19 samples.

Data came from immunoSEQ multiplex PCR; TCRdb stores just in-frame clones and leaves some out. The table lists 250,000 to 350,000 clones, over 75% of them singletons. The length of the CDR3 is 14 residues. CDR1 and CDR2 from the germline V gene are SGHRS and YFSETQ. Trimming removed 8 bases at V and 0 bases at J, with 14 bases between. Living in 20 to 30 US areas, the participants were between roughly 18 and 89 years of age. This sequence joins TRBV5-1 and TRBJ1-2; tentatively, D is TRBD1 (5 bases). The sample taken for sequencing was PBMCs or T cells enriched from blood (not recorded which). This clonotype was sampled from a woman in her twenties or thirties who had recovered from COVID-19. CDR3 bases: TGCGCCAGTACCCCCCCGGGGGCTAACTATGGCTACACCTTC. Translating it yields CASTPPGANYGYTF.